One and the same sample provided the 25 T cell receptor beta chains below, sequenced in a study of PD-L1 blockade in urothelial cancer. Profiling relied on immunoSEQ multiplex PCR, and the TCRdb table lists in-frame clones only, not all of them. The profile shows approximately 71,000 clones, about 88% of them singletons. The sequenced sample was PBMCs, obtained around atezolizumab (anti-PD-L1) treatment. These receptor sequences come from a man between 60 and 70 years old with urothelial cancer.

The V gene is TRBV5-1, the J gene TRBJ1-1; maybe TRBD1 (6 bases). CDR3 length equals 15 residues. The germline V gene encodes CDR1 SGHRS and CDR2 YFSETQ. V was trimmed by 4 bases and J by 7 bases, leaving 20 bases between them. The CDR3 sequence: CASSTTTGEWVEAFF. DNA of the CDR3: TGCGCCAGCAGCACCACGACAGGTGAATGGGTTGAAGCTTTCTTT.

V is TRBV5-8 and J is TRBJ2-7; TRBD2 might be the D (6 bases). Germline CDR1 reads SGHTS; CDR2 reads YDEGEE. Trimming cost V 2 bases and J 2 bases, with 14 bases left between them. CDR3 size: 15 residues. The chain's CDR3 is CASSFAGGSAYEQYF. The CDR3 bases are TGTGCCAGCAGCTTCGCCGGGGGTTCCGCCTACGAGCAGTACTTC.

This chain links TRBV4-1 with TRBJ1-5, with a weak D call TRBD1 (5 bases). With 4 bases removed from V and 5 bases from J, the gap between germline ends came to 18 bases. The V gene's germline CDR1 is MGHRA and CDR2 YSYEKL. This CDR3 region has 16 residues. CDR3 bases: TGCGCCAGCAGCCGTAACTCACAGGAATTATATCAGCCCCAGCATTTT. It codes for CASSRNSQELYQPQHF.

This clone has just one count. This sequence joins TRBV13 and TRBJ1-1; possibly TRBD1 for D (5 bases). Trimming cost V 0 bases and J 6 bases, with 17 bases left between them. The CDR3 consists of 16 residues. Looked up from germline, CDR1 is PRHDT and CDR2 is FYEKMQ (reference sequence). The CDR3 loop reads CASSLGVMGLGAEAFF. DNA of the CDR3: TGTGCCAGCAGCTTAGGAGTGATGGGGCTCGGCGCTGAAGCTTTCTTT.

This clone has a single count. The rearrangement joins TRBV11-2 to TRBJ1-1; TRBD1 is a possible D gene (6 bases). Trimming removed 0 bases at V and 8 bases at J, with 10 bases between. This CDR3 contains 13 residues. From germline, CDR1 is SGHAT and CDR2 FQNNGV. Here the CDR3 reads CASSLEPQGEAFF. The CDR3 nucleotides read TGTGCCAGCAGCTTAGAACCTCAGGGGGAAGCTTTCTTT.

In its sample, this clone was seen a few times. This chain links TRBV11-2 with TRBJ1-2, with 10 nucleotides matching TRBD1. The J segment lost 4 bases and the V segment lost 9 bases, leaving 11 bases of the junction unmatched. CDR1 is SGHAT, CDR2 FQNNGV, per germline. The length of the CDR3 is 15 residues. The CDR3 sequence is CASSGTGVRVYGYTF. As DNA, the CDR3 is TGTGCCAGTTCCGGGACAGGGGTTCGTGTCTATGGCTACACCTTC. The variable domain in full, completed from reference TRBV11-2 and TRBJ1-2, reads EAGVAQSPRYKIIEKRQSVAFWCNPISGHATLYWYQQILGQGPKLLIQFQNNGVVDDSQLPKDRFSAERLKGVDSTLKIQPAKLEDSAVYLCASSGTGVRVYGYTFGSGTRLTVV.

The chain employs TRBV7-9 and TRBJ1-2; 7 positions agree with TRBD1. J gave up 3 bases and V 5 bases, and 3 bases lay outside the gene matches. The CDR3 is 13 residues long. Germline loops: CDR1 SEHNR, CDR2 FQNEAQ (reference sequence). In DNA, the CDR3 is TGTGCCAGCAGCGGCGGACAGGACTATGGCTACACCTTC. This encodes CASSGGQDYGYTF. The full variable domain, completed using reference TRBV7-9 and TRBJ1-2, is DTGVSQNPRHKITKRGQNVTFRCDPISEHNRLYWYRQTLGQGPEFLTYFQNEAQLEKSRLLSDRFSAERPKGSFSTLEIQRTEQGDSAMYLCASSGGQDYGYTFGSGTRLTVV.

The V gene is TRBV2, the J gene TRBJ2-5; 10 bases fit TRBD2. The germline CDR1 and CDR2 sequences are SNHLY and FYNNEI. Trimming removed 2 bases from V and 0 bases from J; junction bases left unmatched: 9. CDR3 length equals 18 residues. CDR3 residues: CASSEKFGLAAHQETQYF. As DNA, the CDR3 is TGTGCCAGCAGTGAAAAATTTGGACTAGCGGCTCACCAAGAGACCCAGTACTTC.

V gene TRBV7-3 combines with J gene TRBJ2-2, with 8 bases matching TRBD2. Germline CDR1 and CDR2: SGHTA and FQGTGA. The CDR3 covers 18 residues. V dropped 1 base and J dropped 1; count of bases not matched to a gene: 8. In DNA form, the CDR3 reads TGTGCCAGCAGCTTAAGGGGAGACGGGGGGGTGAACACCGGGGAGCTGTTTTTT. It encodes CASSLRGDGGVNTGELFF.

The chain is built from TRBV4-3 and TRBJ2-3; TRBD2 matches at 8 bases. The CDR3 is made up of 15 amino acids. J lost 1 base, V lost 0 bases, and 0 bases had no gene match. From germline, CDR1 is LGHNA and CDR2 YSLEER. The CDR3 reads CASSQELAGTDTQYF. Here the CDR3 DNA reads TGCGCCAGCAGCCAAGAACTAGCGGGCACAGATACGCAGTATTTT.

This chain links TRBV28 with TRBJ2-7; possibly TRBD2 for D (5 bases). This CDR3 comprises 13 residues. Trimming shortened V by 4 bases and J by 7 bases, and 14 bases separated the two germline ends. Germline CDR1 reads MDHEN; CDR2 reads SYDVKM. CDR3 in DNA: TGTGCCAGCAGTTCTCATGGGCCGGGGGAGCAGTACTTC. As protein: CASSSHGPGEQYF.

This chain joins TRBV19 and TRBJ2-7; D is possibly TRBD2 (6 bases). CDR3 size: 16 residues. The V end lost 5 bases, the J end lost 0 bases, and 17 bases lay between the germline ends. Looked up from germline, CDR1 is LNHDA and CDR2 is SQIVND (reference sequence). The chain's CDR3 is CASSLWGVPGSYEQYF. The DNA of the CDR3 is TGTGCCAGTAGTTTATGGGGGGTACCGGGCTCCTACGAGCAGTACTTC.

The chain links TRBV29-1 to TRBJ2-5; possible D gene TRBD2, 7 bases. Germline values: CDR1 SQVTM, CDR2 ANQGSEA. V was clipped by 8 bases and J by 1 base, with 14 bases between them. CDR3 length: 13 amino acids. The CDR3 sequence is CSTRAGAQETQYF. Written as DNA, the CDR3 is TGCAGCACGCGGGCGGGGGCCCAAGAGACCCAGTACTTC.

V usage is TRBV12-5 and J usage is TRBJ2-1, with 9 bases lining up with TRBD2. The CDR3 spans 16 residues. The junction had 9 bases not matched to a gene; V was cut back by 0 bases and J by 9 bases. From germline, CDR1 is LGHNT and CDR2 FRNRAP. CDR3: CASGLVGLAGLGEQFF. Here the CDR3 DNA reads TGTGCTAGTGGTTTGGTGGGCCTAGCGGGGTTGGGTGAGCAGTTCTTC.

This chain joins TRBV11-2 and TRBJ2-3, with TRBD2 matching over 12 bases. The CDR3 has 15 amino acids. Trimming at V came to 7 bases and at J to 3 bases, leaving 5 bases not matched to a gene. Germline CDR1 SGHAT, CDR2 FQNNGV. CDR3 sequence: CASNLLAGGTDTQYF. In DNA, the CDR3 is TGTGCCAGCAACCTACTAGCGGGGGGAACAGATACGCAGTATTTT.

The count of this clone is one. The genes are TRBV7-2 and TRBJ1-1, with D maybe TRBD1 (5 bases). The CDR3 covers 15 residues. Per the germline V gene, CDR1 is SGHTA and CDR2 is FQGNSA. V was pared by 5 bases and J by 7 bases, with 20 bases between. The CDR3 nucleotides read TGTGCCAGCAGCCAACGGACATTACCCGGTAGTGAAGCTTTCTTT. Residues: CASSQRTLPGSEAFF.

This clone was seen a handful of times. Relative to the germline gene, one junction end is altered; a read error may explain this. V gene TRBV9 combines with J gene TRBJ2-7; D might be TRBD2 (6 bases). The germline V gene encodes CDR1 SGDLS and CDR2 YYNGEE. This CDR3 spans 15 amino acids. CDR3: CAGREVLLPDYEQYF. CDR3 coding DNA: TGTGCCGGCAGGGAGGTTCTTTTGCCCGACTACGAGCAGTACTTC.

This chain joins TRBV10-1 and TRBJ1-4; the D gene is possibly TRBD1 (6 bases). Trimming cost V 6 bases and J 10 bases, with 15 bases left between them. CDR1 is WNHNN and CDR2 is SYGVQD in the germline V gene (reference sequence). CDR3 length: 13 amino acids. CDR3 sequence: CASSDGTSGKLFF. The CDR3, as DNA: TGCGCCAGCAGCGACGGGACATCGGGAAAACTGTTTTTT.

V is TRBV18 and J is TRBJ2-1; 7 nucleotides align to TRBD1. Germline CDR1 and CDR2: KGHSH and LQKENI. The ends lost 6 bases at V and 10 bases at J; junction bases unmatched: 3. There are 11 residues in the CDR3. The CDR3 region has the DNA TGTGCCAGCTCCACGGACAGGGAGCAGTTCTTC. Encoded protein: CASSTDREQFF.

This clone was recorded a few times. This chain uses TRBV14 with TRBJ2-7; 9 nucleotides agree with TRBD2. The V gene end was trimmed by 4 bases and the J gene end by 2 bases; junction bases not matched to a gene: 6. Germline V gene lookup returns CDR1 SGHDN and CDR2 FVKESK. This CDR3 has 15 amino acids. The CDR3 DNA follows: TGTGCCAGCAGCCGTAGCGGGAGTAACCCCTACGAGCAGTACTTC. Its translation is CASSRSGSNPYEQYF.

This chain uses TRBV7-2 with TRBJ1-2; the match to TRBD1 covers 9 bases. Germline values: CDR1 SGHTA, CDR2 FQGNSA. This CDR3 is built from 15 residues. J gave up 2 bases and V 1 base, and 2 bases lay outside the gene matches. CDR3 nucleotide sequence: TGTGCCAGCAGCTTAGGACAGGGGGGGAACTATGGCTACACCTTC. Translated, it gives CASSLGQGGNYGYTF.

CDR3 nucleotides: TGTGCCAGCTCACCACCTATGCGGTCAGATACGCAGTATTTT. Residues: CASSPPMRSDTQYF. The chain combines TRBV18 with TRBJ2-3; D is ambiguous. V lost 0 bases and J 4 bases, leaving 8 bases between the germline ends. Germline CDR1 reads KGHSH; CDR2 reads LQKENI. The CDR3 consists of 14 residues. Complete variable domain (other parts from reference TRBV18 and TRBJ2-3): NAGVMQNPRHLVRRRGQEARLRCSPMKGHSHVYWYRQLPEEGLKFMVYLQKENIIDESGMPKERFSAEFPKEGPSILRIQQVVRGDSAAYFCASSPPMRSDTQYFGPGTRLTVL.

V gene TRBV30 combines with J gene TRBJ2-6; perhaps TRBD2 as D (5 bases). This CDR3 is 14 amino acids long. Germline-derived CDR1 and CDR2 are GTSNPN and SVGIG (reference sequence). V dropped 3 bases and J dropped 2 bases, with 8 bases sitting between them. The CDR3, as DNA: TGTGCCTGGAGCGACGGGACTGGGGCCAACGTCCTGACTTTC. It encodes CAWSDGTGANVLTF. The whole variable domain, filled in from reference TRBV30 and TRBJ2-6, reads SQTIHQWPATLVQPVGSPLSLECTVEGTSNPNLYWYRQAAGRGLQLLFYSVGIGQISSEVPQNLSASRPQDRQFILSSKKLLLSDSGFYLCAWSDGTGANVLTFGAGSRLTVL.

V and J are TRBV7-2 and TRBJ2-3; 11 bases match TRBD2. V dropped 3 bases and J dropped 10; count of bases not matched to a gene: 18. Germline CDR1 SGHTA, CDR2 FQGNSA. This CDR3 contains 18 residues. CDR3 coding DNA: TGTGCCAGCAGCTTTACCCTTGTGGTAGCGGGAGGGGGGCACGCGCAGTATTTT. Translated, it gives CASSFTLVVAGGGHAQYF.

The gene calls are TRBV12-5 and TRBJ1-5; 7 positions match TRBD1. Germline V lookup: CDR1 LGHNT, CDR2 FRNRAP. CDR3 length: 16 amino acids. V lost 3 bases, J lost 5 bases, and 10 bases stayed unmatched. Here the CDR3 reads CASGFGGTDNYQPQHF. DNA for the CDR3: TGTGCTAGTGGTTTCGGAGGGACAGATAACTATCAGCCCCAGCATTTT.